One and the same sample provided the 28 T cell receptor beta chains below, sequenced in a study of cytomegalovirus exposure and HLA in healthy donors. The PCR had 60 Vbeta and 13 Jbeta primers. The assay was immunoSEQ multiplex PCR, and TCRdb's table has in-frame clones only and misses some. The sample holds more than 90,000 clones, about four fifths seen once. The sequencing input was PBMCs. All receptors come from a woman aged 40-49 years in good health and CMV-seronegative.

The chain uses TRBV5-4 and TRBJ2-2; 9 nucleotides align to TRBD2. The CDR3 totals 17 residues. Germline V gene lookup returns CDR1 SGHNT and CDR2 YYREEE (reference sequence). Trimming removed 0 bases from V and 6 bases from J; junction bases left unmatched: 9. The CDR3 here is CASSLGLAGDGAGELFF. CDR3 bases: TGTGCCAGCAGCTTGGGTTTAGCGGGAGACGGCGCCGGGGAGCTGTTTTTT.

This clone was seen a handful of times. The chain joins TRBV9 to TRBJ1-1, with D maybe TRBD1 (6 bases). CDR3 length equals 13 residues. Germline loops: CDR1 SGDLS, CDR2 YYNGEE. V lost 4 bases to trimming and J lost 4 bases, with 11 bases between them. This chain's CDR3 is CASSTGGATEAFF. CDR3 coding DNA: TGTGCCAGCAGCACCGGGGGGGCCACTGAAGCTTTCTTT.

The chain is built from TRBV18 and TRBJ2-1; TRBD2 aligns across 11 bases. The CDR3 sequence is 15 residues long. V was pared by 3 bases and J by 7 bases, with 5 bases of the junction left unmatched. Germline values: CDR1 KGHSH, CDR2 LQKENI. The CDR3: CASSPDRLAGNEQFF. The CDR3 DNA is TGTGCCAGCTCACCGGACCGACTAGCGGGAAATGAGCAGTTCTTC.

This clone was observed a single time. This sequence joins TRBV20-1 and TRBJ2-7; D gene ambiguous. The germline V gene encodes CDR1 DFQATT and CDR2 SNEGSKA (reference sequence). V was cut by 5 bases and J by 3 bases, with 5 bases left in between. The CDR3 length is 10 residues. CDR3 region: CSAVIYEQYF. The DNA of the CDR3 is TGCAGTGCTGTAATCTACGAGCAGTACTTC.

CDR3 DNA sequence: TGTGCCAGCTCACCTGGGCTGAGCGGGACAGGGGGCAATCAGCCCCAGCATTTT. Its protein is CASSPGLSGTGGNQPQHF. This sequence joins TRBV18 and TRBJ1-5, with 10 bases lining up with TRBD1. Unmatched junction bases numbered 10, after V lost 3 bases and J lost 2 bases. This CDR3 has 18 residues. Germline loops: CDR1 KGHSH, CDR2 LQKENI.

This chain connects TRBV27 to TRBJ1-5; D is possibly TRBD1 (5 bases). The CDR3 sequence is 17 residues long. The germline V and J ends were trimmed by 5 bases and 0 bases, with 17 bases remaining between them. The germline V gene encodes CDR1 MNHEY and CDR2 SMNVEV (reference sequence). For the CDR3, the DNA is TGTGCCAGCAGTCTCCGCGCAGGGTATCATAGCAATCAGCCCCAGCATTTT. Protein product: CASSLRAGYHSNQPQHF.

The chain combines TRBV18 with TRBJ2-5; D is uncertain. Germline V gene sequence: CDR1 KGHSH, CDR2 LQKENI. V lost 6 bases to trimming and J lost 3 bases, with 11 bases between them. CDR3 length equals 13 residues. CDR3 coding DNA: TGTGCCAGCTCCCCAGGCCTCAAAGAGACCCAGTACTTC. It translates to CASSPGLKETQYF.

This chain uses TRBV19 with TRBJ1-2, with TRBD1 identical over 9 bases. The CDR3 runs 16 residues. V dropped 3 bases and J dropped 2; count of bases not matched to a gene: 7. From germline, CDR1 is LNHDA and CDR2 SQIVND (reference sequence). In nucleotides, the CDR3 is TGTGCCAGTAGTATGGGTCCCGGGACAGGGAACTATGGCTACACCTTC. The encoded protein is CASSMGPGTGNYGYTF.

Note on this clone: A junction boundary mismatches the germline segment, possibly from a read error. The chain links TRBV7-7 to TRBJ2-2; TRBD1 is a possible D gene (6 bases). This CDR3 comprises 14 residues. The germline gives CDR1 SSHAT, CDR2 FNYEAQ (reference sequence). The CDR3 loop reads CASRTHREAGELFF. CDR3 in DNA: TGTGCTAGCAGGACACACAGGGAAGCCGGGGAGCTGTTTTTT.

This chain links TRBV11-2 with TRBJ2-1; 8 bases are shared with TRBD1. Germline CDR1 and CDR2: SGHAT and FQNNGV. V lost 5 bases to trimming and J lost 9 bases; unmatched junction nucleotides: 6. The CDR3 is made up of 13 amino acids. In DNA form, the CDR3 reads TGTGCCAGCAGCCCCTCAGGGGGCCTTGAGCAGTTCTTC. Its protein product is CASSPSGGLEQFF.

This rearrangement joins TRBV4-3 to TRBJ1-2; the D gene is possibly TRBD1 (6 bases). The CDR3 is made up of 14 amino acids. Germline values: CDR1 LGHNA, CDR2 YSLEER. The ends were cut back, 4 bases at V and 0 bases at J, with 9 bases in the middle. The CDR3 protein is CASSPGTSNYGYTF. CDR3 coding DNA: TGCGCCAGCAGCCCCGGGACATCTAACTATGGCTACACCTTC.

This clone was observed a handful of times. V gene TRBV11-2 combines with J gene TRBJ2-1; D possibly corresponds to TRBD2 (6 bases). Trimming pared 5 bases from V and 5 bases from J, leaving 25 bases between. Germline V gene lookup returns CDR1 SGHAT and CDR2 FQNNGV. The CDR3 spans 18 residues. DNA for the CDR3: TGTGCCAGCAGCCCGTTCGGTGCCGCGGGACTCCTCCACAATGAGCAGTTCTTC. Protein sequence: CASSPFGAAGLLHNEQFF. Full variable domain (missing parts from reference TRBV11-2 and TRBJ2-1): EAGVAQSPRYKIIEKRQSVAFWCNPISGHATLYWYQQILGQGPKLLIQFQNNGVVDDSQLPKDRFSAERLKGVDSTLKIQPAKLEDSAVYLCASSPFGAAGLLHNEQFFGPGTRLTVL.

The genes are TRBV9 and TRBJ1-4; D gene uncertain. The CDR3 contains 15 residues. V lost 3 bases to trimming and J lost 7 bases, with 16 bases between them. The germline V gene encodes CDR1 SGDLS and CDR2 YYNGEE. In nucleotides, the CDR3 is TGTGCCAGCAGCGAAGGGAGGACGCGGGGTGAAAAACTGTTTTTT. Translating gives CASSEGRTRGEKLFF.

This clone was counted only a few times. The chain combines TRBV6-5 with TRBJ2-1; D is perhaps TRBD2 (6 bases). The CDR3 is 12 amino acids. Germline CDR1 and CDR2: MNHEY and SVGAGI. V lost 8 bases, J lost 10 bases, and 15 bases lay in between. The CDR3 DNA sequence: TGTGCCAGCTCGCGGGGCGTCGGCGAGCAGTTCTTC. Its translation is CASSRGVGEQFF.

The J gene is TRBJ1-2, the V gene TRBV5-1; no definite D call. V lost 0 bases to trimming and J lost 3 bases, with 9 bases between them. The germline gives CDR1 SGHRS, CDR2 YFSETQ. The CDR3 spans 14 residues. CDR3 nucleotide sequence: TGCGCCAGCAGCTTGGATCCGTCGGACTATGGCTACACCTTC. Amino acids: CASSLDPSDYGYTF.

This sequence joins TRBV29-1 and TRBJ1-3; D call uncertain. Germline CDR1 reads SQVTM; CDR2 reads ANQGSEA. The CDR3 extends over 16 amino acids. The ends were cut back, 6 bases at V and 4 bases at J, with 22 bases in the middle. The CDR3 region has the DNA TGCAGCGTCGGAGGCGGAACAACCACCTCAGGAAACACCATATATTTT. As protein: CSVGGGTTTSGNTIYF.

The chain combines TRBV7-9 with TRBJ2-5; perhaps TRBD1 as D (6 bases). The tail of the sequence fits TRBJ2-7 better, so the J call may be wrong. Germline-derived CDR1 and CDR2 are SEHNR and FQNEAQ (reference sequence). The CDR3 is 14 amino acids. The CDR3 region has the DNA TGTGCCAGCAGCTCATCAGGGGTCGGCTACGAGCAGTACTTC. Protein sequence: CASSSSGVGYEQYF.

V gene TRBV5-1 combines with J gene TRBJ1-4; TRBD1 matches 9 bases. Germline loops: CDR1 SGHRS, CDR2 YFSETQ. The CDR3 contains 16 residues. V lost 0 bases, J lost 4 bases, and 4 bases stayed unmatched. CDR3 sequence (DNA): TGCGCCAGCAGCTTGGTAGGGGACAGGGTTAATGAAAAACTGTTTTTT. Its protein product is CASSLVGDRVNEKLFF.

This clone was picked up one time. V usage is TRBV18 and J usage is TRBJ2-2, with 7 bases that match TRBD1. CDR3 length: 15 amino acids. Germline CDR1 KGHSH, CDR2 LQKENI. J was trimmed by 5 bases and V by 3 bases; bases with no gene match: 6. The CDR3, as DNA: TGTGCCAGCTCACCCTGGGACAGACTTACCGGGGAGCTGTTTTTT. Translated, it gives CASSPWDRLTGELFF.

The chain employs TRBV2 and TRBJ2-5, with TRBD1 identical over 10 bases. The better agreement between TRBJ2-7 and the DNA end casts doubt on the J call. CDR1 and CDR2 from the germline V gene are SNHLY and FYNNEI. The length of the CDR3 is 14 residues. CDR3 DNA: TGTGCCAGCAGGGCGACAGGGGGCTTCCCCGAGCAGTACTTC. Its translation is CASRATGGFPEQYF.

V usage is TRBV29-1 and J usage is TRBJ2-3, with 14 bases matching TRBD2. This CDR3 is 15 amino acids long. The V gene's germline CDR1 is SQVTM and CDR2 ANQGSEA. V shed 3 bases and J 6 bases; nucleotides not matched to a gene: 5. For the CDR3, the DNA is TGCAGCGTTGAGGGACTAGCGGGAGAATTGGATACGCAGTATTTT. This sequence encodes CSVEGLAGELDTQYF.

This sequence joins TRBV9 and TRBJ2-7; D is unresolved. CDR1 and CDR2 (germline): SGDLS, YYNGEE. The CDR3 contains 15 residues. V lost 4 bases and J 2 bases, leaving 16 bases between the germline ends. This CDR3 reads CASSPTARLTYEQYF. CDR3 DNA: TGTGCCAGCAGCCCAACCGCCCGGTTGACCTACGAGCAGTACTTC.

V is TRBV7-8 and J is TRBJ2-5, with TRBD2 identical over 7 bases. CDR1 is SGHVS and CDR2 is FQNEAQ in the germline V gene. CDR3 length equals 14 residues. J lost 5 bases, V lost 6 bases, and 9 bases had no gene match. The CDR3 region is CASSLQTSWETQYF. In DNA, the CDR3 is TGTGCCAGCAGTCTTCAGACTAGCTGGGAGACCCAGTACTTC.

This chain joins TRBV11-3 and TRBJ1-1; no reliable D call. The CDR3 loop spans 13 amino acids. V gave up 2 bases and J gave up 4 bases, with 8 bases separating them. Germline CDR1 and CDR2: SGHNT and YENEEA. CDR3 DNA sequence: TGTGCCAGCAGCTTACGGGTGGGCACTGAAGCTTTCTTT. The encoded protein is CASSLRVGTEAFF.

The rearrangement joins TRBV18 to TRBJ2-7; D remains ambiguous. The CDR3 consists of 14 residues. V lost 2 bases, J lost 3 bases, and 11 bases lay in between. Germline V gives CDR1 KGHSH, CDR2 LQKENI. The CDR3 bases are TGTGCCAGCTCACCAATGGTTGAGAGCTACGAGCAGTACTTC. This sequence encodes CASSPMVESYEQYF.

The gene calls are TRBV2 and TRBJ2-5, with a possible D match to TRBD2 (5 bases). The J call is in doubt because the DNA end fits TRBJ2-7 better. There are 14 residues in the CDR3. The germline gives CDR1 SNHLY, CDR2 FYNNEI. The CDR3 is CASMGDISSYEQYF. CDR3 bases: TGTGCCAGCATGGGAGATATTAGCTCCTACGAGCAGTACTTC.

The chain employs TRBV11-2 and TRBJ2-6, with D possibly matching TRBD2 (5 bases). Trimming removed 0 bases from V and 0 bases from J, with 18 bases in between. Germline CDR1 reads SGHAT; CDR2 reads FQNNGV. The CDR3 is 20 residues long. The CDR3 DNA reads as TGTGCCAGCAGCTTAGAGTTCGGGCTAGCAACCCCCTCTGGGGCCAACGTCCTGACTTTC. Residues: CASSLEFGLATPSGANVLTF.

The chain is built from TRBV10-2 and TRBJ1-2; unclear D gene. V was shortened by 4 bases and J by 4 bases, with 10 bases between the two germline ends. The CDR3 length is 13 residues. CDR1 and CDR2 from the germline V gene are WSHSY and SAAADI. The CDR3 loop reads CASSGYSLYGYTF. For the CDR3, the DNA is TGCGCCAGCAGTGGTTACAGCCTCTATGGCTACACCTTC.